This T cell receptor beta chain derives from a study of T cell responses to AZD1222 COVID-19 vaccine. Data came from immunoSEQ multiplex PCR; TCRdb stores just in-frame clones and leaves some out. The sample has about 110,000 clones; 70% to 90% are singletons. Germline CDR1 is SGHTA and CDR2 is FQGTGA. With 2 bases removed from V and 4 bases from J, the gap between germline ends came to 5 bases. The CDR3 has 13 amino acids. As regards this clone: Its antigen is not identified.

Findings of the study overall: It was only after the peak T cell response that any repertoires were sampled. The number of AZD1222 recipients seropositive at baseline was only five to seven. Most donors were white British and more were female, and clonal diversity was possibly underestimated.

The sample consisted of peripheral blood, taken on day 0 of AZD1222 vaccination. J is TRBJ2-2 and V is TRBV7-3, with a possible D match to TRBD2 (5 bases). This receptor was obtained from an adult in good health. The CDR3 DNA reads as TGTGCCAGCAGCTTAGCGGGCACCGGGGAGCTGTTTTTT. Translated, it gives CASSLAGTGELFF.